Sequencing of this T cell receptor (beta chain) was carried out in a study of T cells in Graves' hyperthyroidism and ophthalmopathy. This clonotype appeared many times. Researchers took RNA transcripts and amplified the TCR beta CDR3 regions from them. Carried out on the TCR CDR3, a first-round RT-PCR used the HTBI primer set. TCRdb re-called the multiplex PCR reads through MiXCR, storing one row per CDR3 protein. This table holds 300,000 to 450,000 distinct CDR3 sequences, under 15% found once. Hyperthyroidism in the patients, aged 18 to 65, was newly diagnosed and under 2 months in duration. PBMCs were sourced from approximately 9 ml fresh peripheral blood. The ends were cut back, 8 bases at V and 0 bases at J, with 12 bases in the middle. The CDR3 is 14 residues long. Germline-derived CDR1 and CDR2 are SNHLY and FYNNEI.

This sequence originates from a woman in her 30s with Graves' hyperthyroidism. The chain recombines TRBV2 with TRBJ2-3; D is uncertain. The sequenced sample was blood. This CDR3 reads CASHPPTSTDTQYF. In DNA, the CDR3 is TGTGCCAGCCACCCACCTACTAGCACAGATACGCAGTATTTT.